These 12 T cell receptor beta chains were all obtained from the same sample, sequenced in a study of early T cells in non-severe SARS-CoV-2 infection. TCRdb passed the 5' RACE reads through MiXCR, listing each CDR3 protein once. The sample holds about 40,000 distinct CDR3 sequences, about 6% seen once. Material: whole blood, obtained at baseline. These receptors were collected from an adult who was a healthcare worker with PCR-confirmed SARS-CoV-2 infection or an uninfected control (not recorded which).

This clonotype has a count of ten or more. This chain links TRBV20-1 with TRBJ2-7; D is ambiguous. V lost 3 bases and J 2 bases, leaving 11 bases between the germline ends. Germline V CDR1 and CDR2: DFQATT, SNEGSKA (reference sequence). The CDR3 sequence is 13 residues long. CDR3 sequence (DNA): TGCAGTGCTAGGAGTCGCCAAGCCTACGAGCAGTACTTC. Translation gives CSARSRQAYEQYF.

The rearrangement uses TRBV6-2 or TRBV6-3 and TRBJ1-5; no reliable D call. Germline CDR1 is MNHEY and CDR2 is SVGEGT. The CDR3 contains 14 residues. Between the trimmed V and J ends, which lost 4 bases and 0 bases, there was a span of 7 bases. CDR3 sequence: CASSWFSSNQPQHF. The CDR3 DNA is TGTGCCAGCAGTTGGTTCAGTAGCAATCAGCCCCAGCATTTT.

This clonotype was counted only a few times. This rearrangement joins TRBV5-1 to TRBJ2-4; the match to TRBD1 covers 7 bases. The CDR3 is 14 residues long. J was trimmed by 2 bases and V by 7 bases; bases with no gene match: 6. Germline lookup yields CDR1 SGHRS and CDR2 YFSETQ. In DNA form, the CDR3 reads TGCGCCAGCGGACCAGGGGGACCCAAAAACATTCAGTACTTC. This translates into CASGPGGPKNIQYF. Complete variable domain (other parts from reference TRBV5-1 and TRBJ2-4): KAGVTQTPRYLIKTRGQQVTLSCSPISGHRSVSWYQQTPGQGLQFLFEYFSETQRNKGNFPGRFSGRQFSNSRSEMNVSTLELGDSALYLCASGPGGPKNIQYFGAGTRLSVL.

This clonotype occurred many times. This chain links TRBV29-1 with TRBJ1-5; tentatively, D is TRBD1 (6 bases). The CDR3 spans 12 residues. In germline, CDR1 is SQVTM, CDR2 ANQGSEA. V lost 5 bases to trimming and J lost 5 bases, with 10 bases between them. The CDR3, as DNA: TGCAGCGTTTCCGGGGGCGATCAGCCCCAGCATTTT. Its translation: CSVSGGDQPQHF.

This clonotype was detected ten times or more. The rearrangement links TRBV10-2 to TRBJ1-2, with 9 bases fitting TRBD1. Trimming at V came to 3 bases and at J to 2 bases, leaving 4 bases not matched to a gene. The germline V gene has CDR1 WSHSY and CDR2 SAAADI. The CDR3 spans 15 residues. This chain's CDR3 is CASSEQGAGNYGYTF. The CDR3, as DNA: TGCGCCAGCAGTGAACAGGGGGCGGGGAACTATGGCTACACCTTC.

This clonotype was seen at least ten times. V and J are TRBV9 and TRBJ2-2, with D perhaps TRBD1 or TRBD2 (5 bases each). V was cut by 4 bases and J by 1 base, with 11 bases left in between. The CDR3 contains 15 residues. Germline lookup yields CDR1 SGDLS and CDR2 YYNGEE. In DNA form, the CDR3 reads TGTGCCAGCAGCCATGGGACGGTGAACACCGGGGAGCTGTTTTTT. Protein: CASSHGTVNTGELFF. Full variable domain (remainder filled in from reference TRBV9 and TRBJ2-2): DSGVTQTPKHLITATGQRVTLRCSPRSGDLSVYWYQQSLDQGLQFLIQYYNGEERAKGNILERFSAQQFPDLHSELNLSSLELGDSALYFCASSHGTVNTGELFFGEGSRLTVL.

CDR3 sequence: CSVEGRPNTEAFF. The CDR3 nucleotides read TGCAGCGTTGAAGGCAGGCCGAACACTGAAGCTTTCTTT. The V and J genes are TRBV29-1 and TRBJ1-1; no reliable D call. CDR1 and CDR2 (germline): SQVTM, ANQGSEA. This CDR3 contains 13 residues. Trimming pared 1 base from V and 1 base from J, leaving 7 bases between.

This clonotype occurred many times. V and J are TRBV7-2 and TRBJ1-4; D possibly corresponds to TRBD1 (5 bases). CDR1 and CDR2 from the germline V gene are SGHTA and FQGNSA. Deletions cut 5 bases from V and 5 bases from J, with 15 bases between. This CDR3 comprises 15 residues. CDR3 in amino acids: CASSGERGRNEKLFF. The CDR3 DNA follows: TGTGCCAGCAGCGGAGAAAGGGGAAGGAATGAAAAACTGTTTTTT.

This clonotype has ten or more counts. The chain employs TRBV28 and TRBJ2-1, with TRBD1 identical over 9 bases. The trim removed 6 bases at V and 4 bases at J, leaving 7 bases unmatched. Looked up from germline, CDR1 is MDHEN and CDR2 is SYDVKM. The CDR3 is made up of 15 amino acids. CDR3 sequence: CASRHRGLGYNEQFF. In nucleotides, the CDR3 is TGTGCCAGCAGGCACAGGGGGCTTGGGTACAATGAGCAGTTCTTC.

The sample holds many counts of this clonotype. This chain joins TRBV12-3 or TRBV12-4 and TRBJ1-1; D is unclear. V was pared by 1 base and J by 1 base, with 10 bases between. This CDR3 has 15 amino acids. This CDR3 reads CASSLDGSKNTEAFF. The CDR3 DNA is TGTGCCAGCAGTTTAGATGGGTCGAAGAACACTGAAGCTTTCTTT.

This clonotype was observed at least ten times. J is TRBJ2-7 and V is TRBV18; D call uncertain. Germline V lookup: CDR1 KGHSH, CDR2 LQKENI. V was shortened by 2 bases and J by 0 bases, with 20 bases between the two germline ends. The CDR3 loop spans 18 amino acids. CDR3 DNA sequence: TGTGCCAGCTCACCAGGATTAATGCCACCCTACTTCTCCTACGAGCAGTACTTC. Protein sequence: CASSPGLMPPYFSYEQYF. The whole variable domain, filled in from reference TRBV18 and TRBJ2-7, reads NAGVMQNPRHLVRRRGQEARLRCSPMKGHSHVYWYRQLPEEGLKFMVYLQKENIIDESGMPKERFSAEFPKEGPSILRIQQVVRGDSAAYFCASSPGLMPPYFSYEQYFGPGTRLTVT.

This clonotype was seen a few times. V gene TRBV6-6 combines with J gene TRBJ1-4, with 8 bases aligning to TRBD1. Trimming cost V 6 bases and J 5 bases; bases outside gene matches: 11. The CDR3 runs 16 residues. Germline CDR1 is MNHNY and CDR2 is SVGAGI (reference sequence). For the CDR3, the DNA is TGTGCCAGCAGCCGGCCCCCGGGACAGGAGAATGAAAAACTGTTTTTT. It translates to CASSRPPGQENEKLFF.